This T cell receptor (beta chain) originates from a study of shared clonotypes between healthy human individuals. A remark on this clone: The antigen is not known.

Method: immunoSEQ multiplex PCR; TCRdb's copy keeps in-frame clones and lacks some. The table includes 980,000 or so clones, 76% detected once. V lost 4 bases to trimming and J lost 0 bases; unmatched junction nucleotides: 5. CDR1 and CDR2 from the germline V gene are LGHNA and YSLEER. The CDR3 loop spans 15 amino acids. Study results and limitations: Estimated richness values were generally larger in naive subsets than in memory subsets.

This TCR was recovered from a man younger than 35 in good health. Sequencing input: memory CD4+ T cells sorted from blood. Stated subset: CD45RA-negative fraction. This rearrangement joins TRBV4-3 to TRBJ1-1; 7 bases map to TRBD1. As DNA, the CDR3 is TGCGCCAGCAGCCGGACTCAGGGGGTGAACACTGAAGCTTTCTTT. The encoded protein is CASSRTQGVNTEAFF.